This T cell receptor (beta chain) was identified in a study of glioma-infiltrating T cells after dendritic cell vaccination. In the study overall: Glioblastoma patients came from Phase I and II dendritic cell vaccination trials. At biweekly intervals, patients got three intradermal dendritic cell vaccine injections.

This CDR3 comprises 17 residues. The trim removed 3 bases at V and 4 bases at J, leaving 6 bases unmatched. Per germline, CDR1 SGHRS and CDR2 YFSETQ. Time point here: after dendritic cell vaccination, including at tumor progression/relapse. Generated by immunoSEQ multiplex PCR, the TCRdb table keeps only in-frame clones and is missing some. The sample contains 75,000 to 85,000 clones, more than 75% of which appear only once. This sequence joins TRBV5-1 and TRBJ2-5, with TRBD2 identical over 16 bases. This clonotype was obtained from a human donor with glioblastoma. The sequences come from blood, collected after dendritic cell vaccination. CDR3 sequence reads: CASSSGLAGGPGETQYF. CDR3 coding DNA: TGCGCCAGCAGCTCGGGACTAGCGGGAGGGCCGGGAGAGACCCAGTACTTC.